The T cell receptor beta chain described here comes from a study of T cell changes during pregnancy in multiple sclerosis. TCRdb keeps only in-frame clones here, not all; method: immunoSEQ multiplex PCR. The repertoire has about 110,000 clones, about 90% of them found once; the top ten carry 1.5%. V was pared by 4 bases and J by 6 bases, with 18 bases between. Germline lookup yields CDR1 SGHVS and CDR2 FQNEAQ. CDR3 length: 15 residues. The TCR originated in a female donor with multiple sclerosis, enrolled in a pregnancy study. The V and J genes are TRBV7-8 and TRBJ1-1; weak D call: TRBD1 (6 bases). Sequences were derived from peripheral blood, sampled in the third trimester of pregnancy. The CDR3 DNA reads as TGTGCCAGCAGCTCACAAACAGGGCATCGGGCTGAAGCTTTCTTT. Its protein product is CASSSQTGHRAEAFF.